This T cell receptor beta chain derives from a study of graft-versus-host responses after intestinal transplantation. Study at large: Anti-thymocyte globulin induction, then tacrolimus and steroids for about three years, went to all recipients. Overall study findings and caveats: GvH clonotypes were identified within recipient marrow, with a subset emerging first in ileum or blood.

The J segment lost 0 bases and the V segment lost 5 bases, leaving 3 bases of the junction unmatched. Germline-derived CDR1 and CDR2 are SGHKS and YYEKEE (reference sequence). The CDR3 contains 15 residues. Sequencing was performed with immunoSEQ multiplex PCR; in TCRdb, only in-frame clones are kept and a portion is missing. The table has 20,000 to 25,000 clones, approximately 94% seen once; the top ten hold about 0.54%. As for this clone: What it binds is unknown.

This clonotype was sampled from a human patient who received an intestinal transplant, so some T cells may come from the graft donor. The chain has TRBV5-5 and TRBJ2-1; TRBD2 matches at 9 bases. Sequencing used PBMCs, obtained 156 days after intestinal transplant. DNA for the CDR3: TGTGCCAGCAGGCTAGCGGGGTTCTCCTACAATGAGCAGTTCTTC. It codes for CASRLAGFSYNEQFF.